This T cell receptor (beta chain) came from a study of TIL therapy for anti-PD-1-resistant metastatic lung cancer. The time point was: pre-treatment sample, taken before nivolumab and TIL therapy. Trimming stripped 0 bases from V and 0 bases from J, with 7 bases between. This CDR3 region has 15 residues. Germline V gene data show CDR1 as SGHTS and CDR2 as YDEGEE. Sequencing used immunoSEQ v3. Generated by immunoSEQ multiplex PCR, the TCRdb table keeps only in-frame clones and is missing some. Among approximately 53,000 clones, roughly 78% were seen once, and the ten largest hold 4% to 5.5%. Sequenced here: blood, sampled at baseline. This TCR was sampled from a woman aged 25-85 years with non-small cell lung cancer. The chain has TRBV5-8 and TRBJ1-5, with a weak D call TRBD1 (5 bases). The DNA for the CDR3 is TGTGCCAGCAGCTTGGGACAGCTTAGCAATCAGCCCCAGCATTTT. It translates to CASSLGQLSNQPQHF.